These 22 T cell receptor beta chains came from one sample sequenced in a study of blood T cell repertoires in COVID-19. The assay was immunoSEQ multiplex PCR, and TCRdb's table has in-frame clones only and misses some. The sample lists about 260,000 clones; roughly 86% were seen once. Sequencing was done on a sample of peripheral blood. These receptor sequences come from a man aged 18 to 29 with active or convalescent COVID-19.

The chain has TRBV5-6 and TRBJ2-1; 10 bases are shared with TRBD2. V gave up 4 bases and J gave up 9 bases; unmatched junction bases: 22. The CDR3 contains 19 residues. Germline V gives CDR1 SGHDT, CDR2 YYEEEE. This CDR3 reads CASSPGVRLAGATGGEQFF. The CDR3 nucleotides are TGTGCCAGCAGCCCGGGGGTGAGGCTAGCGGGGGCCACAGGGGGTGAGCAGTTCTTC.

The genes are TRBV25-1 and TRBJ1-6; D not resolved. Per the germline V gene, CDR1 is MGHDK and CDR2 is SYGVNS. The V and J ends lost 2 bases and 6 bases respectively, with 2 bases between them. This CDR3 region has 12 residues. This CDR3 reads CASSELNSPLHF. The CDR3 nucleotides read TGTGCCAGCAGTGAACTTAATTCACCCCTCCACTTT.

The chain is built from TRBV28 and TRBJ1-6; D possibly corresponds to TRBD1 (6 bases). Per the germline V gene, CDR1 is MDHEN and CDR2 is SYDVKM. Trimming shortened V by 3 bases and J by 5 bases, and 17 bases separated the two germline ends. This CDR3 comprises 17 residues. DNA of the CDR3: TGTGCCAGCAGTTTGGGCTACAGGGTTTTGGATAATTCACCCCTCCACTTT. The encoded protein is CASSLGYRVLDNSPLHF.

CDR3 loop: CASSEAHRAPNQPQHF. CDR3 nucleotide sequence: TGTGCCAGCAGTGAAGCCCACAGGGCGCCCAATCAGCCCCAGCATTTT. The rearrangement uses TRBV6-1 and TRBJ1-5; TRBD1 might be the D (6 bases). Germline CDR1 is MNHNS and CDR2 is SASEGT. This CDR3 has 16 residues. Trimming cost V 0 bases and J 3 bases, with 12 bases left between them.

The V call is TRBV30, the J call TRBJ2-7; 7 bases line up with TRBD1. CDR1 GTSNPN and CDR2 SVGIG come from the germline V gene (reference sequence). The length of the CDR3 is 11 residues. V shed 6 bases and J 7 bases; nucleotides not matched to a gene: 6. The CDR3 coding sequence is TGTGCCTGCACAGGGGCGATGGAGCAGTACTTC. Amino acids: CACTGAMEQYF.

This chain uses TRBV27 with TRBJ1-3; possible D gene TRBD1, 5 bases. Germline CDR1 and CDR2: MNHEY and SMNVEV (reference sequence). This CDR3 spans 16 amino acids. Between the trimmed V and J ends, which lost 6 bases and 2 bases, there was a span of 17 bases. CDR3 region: CASSLYGHPAGNTIYF. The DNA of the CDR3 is TGTGCCAGCAGCCTTTATGGACACCCGGCTGGAAACACCATATATTTT.

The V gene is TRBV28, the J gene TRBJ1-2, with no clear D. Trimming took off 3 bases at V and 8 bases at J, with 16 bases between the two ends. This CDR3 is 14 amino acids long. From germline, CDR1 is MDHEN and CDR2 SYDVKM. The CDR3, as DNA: TGTGCCAGCAGTTTGGATGAACGGACTAGGGGCTACACCTTC. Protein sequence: CASSLDERTRGYTF.

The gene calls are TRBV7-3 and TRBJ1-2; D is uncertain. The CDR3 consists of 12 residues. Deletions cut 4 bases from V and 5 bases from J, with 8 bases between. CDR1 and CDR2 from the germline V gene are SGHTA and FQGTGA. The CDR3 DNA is TGTGCCAGCAGCTCGGGAGCTTATGGCTACACCTTC. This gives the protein CASSSGAYGYTF.

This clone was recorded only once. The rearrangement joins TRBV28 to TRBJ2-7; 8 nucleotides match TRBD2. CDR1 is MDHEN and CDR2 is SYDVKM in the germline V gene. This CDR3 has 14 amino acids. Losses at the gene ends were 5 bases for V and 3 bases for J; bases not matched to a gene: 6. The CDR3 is CASSPSGLDYEQYF. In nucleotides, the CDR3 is TGTGCCAGCAGTCCCTCGGGACTAGACTACGAGCAGTACTTC.

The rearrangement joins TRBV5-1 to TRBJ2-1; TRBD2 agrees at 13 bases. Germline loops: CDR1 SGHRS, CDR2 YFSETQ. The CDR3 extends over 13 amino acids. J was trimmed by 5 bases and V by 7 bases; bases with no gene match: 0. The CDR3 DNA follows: TGCGCCAGCGGGACTAGCGGGGACAATGAGCAGTTCTTC. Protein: CASGTSGDNEQFF.

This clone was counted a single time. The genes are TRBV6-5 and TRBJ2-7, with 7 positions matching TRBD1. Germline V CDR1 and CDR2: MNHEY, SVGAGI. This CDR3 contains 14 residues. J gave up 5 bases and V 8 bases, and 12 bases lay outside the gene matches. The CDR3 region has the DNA TGTGCCAGCCATACAGGGACAGCTATCGACGAGCAGTACTTC. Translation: CASHTGTAIDEQYF.

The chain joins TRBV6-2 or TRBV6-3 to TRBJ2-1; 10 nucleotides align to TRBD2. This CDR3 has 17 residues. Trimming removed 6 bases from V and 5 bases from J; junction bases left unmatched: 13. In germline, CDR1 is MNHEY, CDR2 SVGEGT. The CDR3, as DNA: TGTGCCAGCAGCCGGTCCTTCCTAGCGGGAGATAACAATGAGCAGTTCTTC. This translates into CASSRSFLAGDNNEQFF.

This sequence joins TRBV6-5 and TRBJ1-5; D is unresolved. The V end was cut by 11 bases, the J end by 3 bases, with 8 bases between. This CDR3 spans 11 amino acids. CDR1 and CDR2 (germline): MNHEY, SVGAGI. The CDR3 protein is CAARTNQPQHF. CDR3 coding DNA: TGTGCCGCCAGAACCAATCAGCCCCAGCATTTT.

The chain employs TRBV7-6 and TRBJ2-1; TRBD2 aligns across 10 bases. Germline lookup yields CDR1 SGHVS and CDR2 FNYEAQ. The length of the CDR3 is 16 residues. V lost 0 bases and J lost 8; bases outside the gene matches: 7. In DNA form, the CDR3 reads TGTGCCAGCAGCTTAGCGGCCCTAGCGGGGGTTGATGAGCAGTTCTTC. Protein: CASSLAALAGVDEQFF.

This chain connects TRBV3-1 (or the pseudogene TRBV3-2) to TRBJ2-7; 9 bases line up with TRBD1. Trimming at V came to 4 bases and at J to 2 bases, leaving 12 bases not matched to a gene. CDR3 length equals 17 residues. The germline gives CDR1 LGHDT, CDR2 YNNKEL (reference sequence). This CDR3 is CASSRAGQGSFPYEQYF. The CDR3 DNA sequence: TGTGCCAGCAGCCGAGCCGGACAGGGGAGTTTCCCCTACGAGCAGTACTTC.

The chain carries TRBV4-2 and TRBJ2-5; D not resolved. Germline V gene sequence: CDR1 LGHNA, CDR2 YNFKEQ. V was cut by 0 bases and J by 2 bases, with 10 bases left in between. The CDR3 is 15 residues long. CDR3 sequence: CASSQDRSHQETQYF. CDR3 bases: TGTGCCAGCAGCCAAGATCGGAGCCATCAAGAGACCCAGTACTTC.

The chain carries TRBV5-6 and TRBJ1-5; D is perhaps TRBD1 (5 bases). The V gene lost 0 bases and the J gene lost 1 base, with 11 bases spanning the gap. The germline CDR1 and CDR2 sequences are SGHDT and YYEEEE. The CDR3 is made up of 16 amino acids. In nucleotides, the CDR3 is TGTGCCAGCAGCTTGGGTAGCAGGGTGAGCAATCAGCCCCAGCATTTT. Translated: CASSLGSRVSNQPQHF.

The CDR3 loop reads CASSRGQTGGIQYF. Here the CDR3 DNA reads TGTGCCAGCAGCCGAGGACAAACGGGTGGCATTCAGTACTTC. The chain carries TRBV11-3 and TRBJ2-4; the D gene is possibly TRBD1 (5 bases). Germline CDR1 reads SGHNT; CDR2 reads YENEEA. CDR3 length: 14 amino acids. Trimming took 5 bases from V and 9 from J, leaving 17 bases between them.

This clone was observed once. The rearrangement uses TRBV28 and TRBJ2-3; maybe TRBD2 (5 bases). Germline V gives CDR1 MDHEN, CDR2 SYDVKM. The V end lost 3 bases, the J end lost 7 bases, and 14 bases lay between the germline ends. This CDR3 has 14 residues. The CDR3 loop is CASSFEGSSNTQYF. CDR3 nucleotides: TGTGCCAGCAGTTTTGAAGGGAGCTCAAATACGCAGTATTTT.

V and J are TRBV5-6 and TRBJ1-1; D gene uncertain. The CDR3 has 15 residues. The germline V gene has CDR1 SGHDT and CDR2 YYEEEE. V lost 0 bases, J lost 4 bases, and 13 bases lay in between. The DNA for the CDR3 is TGTGCCAGCAGCTTGGGATACTGGGCAGGCACTGAAGCTTTCTTT. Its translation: CASSLGYWAGTEAFF.

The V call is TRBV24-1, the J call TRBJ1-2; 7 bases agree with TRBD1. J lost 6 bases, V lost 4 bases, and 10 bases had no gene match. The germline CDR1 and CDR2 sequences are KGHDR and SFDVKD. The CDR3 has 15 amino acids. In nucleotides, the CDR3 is TGTGCCACCAGTGACCCCACAGGGGCTCGGAATGGCTACACCTTC. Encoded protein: CATSDPTGARNGYTF.

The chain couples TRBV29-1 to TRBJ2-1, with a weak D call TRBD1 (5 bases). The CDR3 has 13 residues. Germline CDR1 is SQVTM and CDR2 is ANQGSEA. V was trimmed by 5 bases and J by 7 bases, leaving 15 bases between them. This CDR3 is CSVQLWGQNEQFF. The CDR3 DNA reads TGCAGCGTTCAACTCTGGGGCCAGAATGAGCAGTTCTTC.